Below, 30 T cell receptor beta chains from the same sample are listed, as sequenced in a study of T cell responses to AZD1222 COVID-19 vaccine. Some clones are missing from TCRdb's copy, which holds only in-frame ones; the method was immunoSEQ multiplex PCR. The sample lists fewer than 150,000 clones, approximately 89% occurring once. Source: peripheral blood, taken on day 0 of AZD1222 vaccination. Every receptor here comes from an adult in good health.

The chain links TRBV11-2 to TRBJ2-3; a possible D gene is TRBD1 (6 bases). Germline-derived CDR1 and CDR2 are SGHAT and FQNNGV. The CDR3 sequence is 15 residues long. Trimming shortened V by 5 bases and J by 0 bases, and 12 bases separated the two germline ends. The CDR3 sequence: CASSPRTGSTDTQYF. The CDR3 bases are TGTGCCAGCAGCCCGAGAACAGGGAGCACAGATACGCAGTATTTT.

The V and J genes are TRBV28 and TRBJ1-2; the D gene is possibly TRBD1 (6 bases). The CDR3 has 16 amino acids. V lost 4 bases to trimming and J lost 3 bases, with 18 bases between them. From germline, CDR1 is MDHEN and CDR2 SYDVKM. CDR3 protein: CASSSGAGADHYGYTF. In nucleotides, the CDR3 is TGTGCCAGCAGTTCGGGGGCGGGGGCAGACCACTATGGCTACACCTTC.

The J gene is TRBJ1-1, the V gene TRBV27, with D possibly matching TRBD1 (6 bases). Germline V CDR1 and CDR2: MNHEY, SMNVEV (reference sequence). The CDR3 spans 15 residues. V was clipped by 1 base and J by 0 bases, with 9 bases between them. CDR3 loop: CASSLFGQLNTEAFF. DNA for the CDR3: TGTGCCAGCAGTTTATTCGGACAGTTGAACACTGAAGCTTTCTTT.

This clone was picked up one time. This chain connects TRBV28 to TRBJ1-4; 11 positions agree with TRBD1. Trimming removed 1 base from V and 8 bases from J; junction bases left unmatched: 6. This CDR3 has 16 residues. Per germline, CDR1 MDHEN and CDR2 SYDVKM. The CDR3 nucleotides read TGTGCCAGCAGTTTATTTTTGGGACAGGGGGTGGAAAAACTGTTTTTT. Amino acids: CASSLFLGQGVEKLFF. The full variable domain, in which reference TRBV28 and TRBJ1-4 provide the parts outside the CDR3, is DVKVTQSSRYLVKRTGEKVFLECVQDMDHENMFWYRQDPGLGLRLIYFSYDVKMKEKGDIPEGYSVSREKKERFSLILESASTNQTSMYLCASSLFLGQGVEKLFFGSGTQLSVL.

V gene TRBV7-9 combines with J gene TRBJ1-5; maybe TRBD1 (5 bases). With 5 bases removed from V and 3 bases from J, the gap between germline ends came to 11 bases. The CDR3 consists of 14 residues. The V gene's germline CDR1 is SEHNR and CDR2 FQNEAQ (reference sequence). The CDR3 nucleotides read TGTGCCAGCAGCCGAGACAGTAACAATCAGCCCCAGCATTTT. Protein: CASSRDSNNQPQHF. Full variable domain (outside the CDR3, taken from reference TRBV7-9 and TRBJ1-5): DTGVSQNPRHKITKRGQNVTFRCDPISEHNRLYWYRQTLGQGPEFLTYFQNEAQLEKSRLLSDRFSAERPKGSFSTLEIQRTEQGDSAMYLCASSRDSNNQPQHFGDGTRLSIL.

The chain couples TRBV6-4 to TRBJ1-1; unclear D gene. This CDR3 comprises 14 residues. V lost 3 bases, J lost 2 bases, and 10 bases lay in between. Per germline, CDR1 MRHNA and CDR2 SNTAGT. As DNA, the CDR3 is TGTGCCAGCAGTGAGGGGATTTTCAACACTGAAGCTTTCTTT. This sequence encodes CASSEGIFNTEAFF.

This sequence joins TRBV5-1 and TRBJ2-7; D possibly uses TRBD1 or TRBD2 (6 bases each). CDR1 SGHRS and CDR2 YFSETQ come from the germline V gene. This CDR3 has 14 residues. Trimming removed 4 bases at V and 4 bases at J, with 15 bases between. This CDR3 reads CASSQRRGRYEQYF. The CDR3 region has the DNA TGCGCCAGCAGCCAGAGGAGGGGGAGGTACGAGCAGTACTTC.

The CDR3 reads CASSEWGDYGQPQHF. The CDR3 coding sequence is TGTGCCAGCAGTGAATGGGGGGATTATGGTCAGCCCCAGCATTTT. V gene TRBV6-1 combines with J gene TRBJ1-5; TRBD1 might be the D (5 bases). This CDR3 is 15 amino acids long. V was cut by 2 bases and J by 6 bases, with 14 bases left in between. The germline V gene has CDR1 MNHNS and CDR2 SASEGT.

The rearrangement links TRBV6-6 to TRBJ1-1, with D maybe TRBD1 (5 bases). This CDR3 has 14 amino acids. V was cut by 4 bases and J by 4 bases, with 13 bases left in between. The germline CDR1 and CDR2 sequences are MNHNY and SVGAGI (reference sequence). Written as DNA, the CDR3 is TGTGCCAGCAGTTCCGAGGGACGGATCACTGAAGCTTTCTTT. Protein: CASSSEGRITEAFF.

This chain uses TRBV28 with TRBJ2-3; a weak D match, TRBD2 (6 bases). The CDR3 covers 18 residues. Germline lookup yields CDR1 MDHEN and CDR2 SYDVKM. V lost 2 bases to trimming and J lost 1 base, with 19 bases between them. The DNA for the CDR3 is TGTGCCAGCAGTTTAGGGGGTTCGTGGCTAGCGCGCACAGATACGCAGTATTTT. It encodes CASSLGGSWLARTDTQYF.

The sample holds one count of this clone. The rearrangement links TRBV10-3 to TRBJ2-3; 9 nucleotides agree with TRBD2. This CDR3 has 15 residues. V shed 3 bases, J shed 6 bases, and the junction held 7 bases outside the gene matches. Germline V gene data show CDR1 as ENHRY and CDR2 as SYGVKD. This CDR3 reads CAISEGLAGADTQYF. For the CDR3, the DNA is TGTGCCATCAGTGAAGGGTTAGCGGGAGCTGATACGCAGTATTTT.

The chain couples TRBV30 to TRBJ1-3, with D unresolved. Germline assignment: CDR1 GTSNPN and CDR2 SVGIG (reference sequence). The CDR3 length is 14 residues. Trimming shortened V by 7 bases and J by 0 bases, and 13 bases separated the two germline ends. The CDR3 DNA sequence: TGTGCCTTATCTATCGGGAGCTCTGGAAACACCATATATTTT. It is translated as CALSIGSSGNTIYF. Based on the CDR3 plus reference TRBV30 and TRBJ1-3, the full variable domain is SQTIHQWPATLVQPVGSPLSLECTVEGTSNPNLYWYRQAAGRGLQLLFYSVGIGQISSEVPQNLSASRPQDRQFILSSKKLLLSDSGFYLCALSIGSSGNTIYFGEGSWLTVV.

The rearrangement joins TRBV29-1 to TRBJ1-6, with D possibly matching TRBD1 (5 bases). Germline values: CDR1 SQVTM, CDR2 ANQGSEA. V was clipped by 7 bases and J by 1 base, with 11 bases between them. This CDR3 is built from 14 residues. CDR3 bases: TGCAGCGCAGACAGTCAATCCTATAATTCACCCCTCCACTTT. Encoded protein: CSADSQSYNSPLHF. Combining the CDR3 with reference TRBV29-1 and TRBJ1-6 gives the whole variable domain SAVISQKPSRDICQRGTSLTIQCQVDSQVTMMFWYRQQPGQSLTLIATANQGSEATYESGFVIDKFPISRPNLTFSTLTVSNMSPEDSSIYLCSADSQSYNSPLHFGNGTRLTVT.

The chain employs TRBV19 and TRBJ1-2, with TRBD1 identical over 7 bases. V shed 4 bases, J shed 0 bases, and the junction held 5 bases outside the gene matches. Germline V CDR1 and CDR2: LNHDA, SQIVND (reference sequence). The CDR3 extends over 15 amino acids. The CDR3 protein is CASSNPTGSNYGYTF. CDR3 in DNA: TGTGCCAGTAGTAACCCGACAGGGTCTAACTATGGCTACACCTTC.

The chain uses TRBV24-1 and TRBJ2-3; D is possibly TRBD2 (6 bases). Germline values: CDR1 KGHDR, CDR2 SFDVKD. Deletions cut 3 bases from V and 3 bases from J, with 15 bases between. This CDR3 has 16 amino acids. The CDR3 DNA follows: TGTGCCACCAGTGATCCCAGGGATCGGGGGACAGATACGCAGTATTTT. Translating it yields CATSDPRDRGTDTQYF.

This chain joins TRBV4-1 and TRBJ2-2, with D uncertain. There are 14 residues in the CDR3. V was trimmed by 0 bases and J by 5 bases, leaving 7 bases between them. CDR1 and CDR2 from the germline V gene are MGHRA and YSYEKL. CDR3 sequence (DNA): TGCGCCAGCAGCCAAGAGGTATTGACCGGGGAGCTGTTTTTT. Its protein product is CASSQEVLTGELFF.

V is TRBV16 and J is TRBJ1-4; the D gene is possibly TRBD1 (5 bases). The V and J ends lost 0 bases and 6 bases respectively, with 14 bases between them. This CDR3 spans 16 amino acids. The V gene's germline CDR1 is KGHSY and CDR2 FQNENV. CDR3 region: CASSQSEGMGDEKLFF. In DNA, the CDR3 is TGTGCCAGCAGCCAATCCGAGGGGATGGGTGATGAAAAACTGTTTTTT.

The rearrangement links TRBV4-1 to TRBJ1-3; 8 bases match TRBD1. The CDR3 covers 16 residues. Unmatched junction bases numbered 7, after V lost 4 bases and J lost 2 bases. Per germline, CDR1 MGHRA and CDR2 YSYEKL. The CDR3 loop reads CASSLHSTGAGNTIYF. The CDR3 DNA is TGCGCCAGCAGCCTACACTCGACAGGGGCTGGAAACACCATATATTTT.

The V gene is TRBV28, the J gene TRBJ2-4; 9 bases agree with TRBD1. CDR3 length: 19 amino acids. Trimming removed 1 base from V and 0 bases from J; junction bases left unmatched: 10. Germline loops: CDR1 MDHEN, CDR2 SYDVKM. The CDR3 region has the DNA TGTGCCAGCAGTTTATCCGGACAGGGGCCGTTTAAAGCCAAAAACATTCAGTACTTC. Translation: CASSLSGQGPFKAKNIQYF.

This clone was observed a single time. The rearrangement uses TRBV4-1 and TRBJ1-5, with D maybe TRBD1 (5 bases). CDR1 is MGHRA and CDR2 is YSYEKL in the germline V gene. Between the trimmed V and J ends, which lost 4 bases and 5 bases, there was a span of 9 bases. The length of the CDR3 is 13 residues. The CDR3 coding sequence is TGCGCCAGCAGCCTTTCAGGGCATCAGCCCCAGCATTTT. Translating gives CASSLSGHQPQHF.

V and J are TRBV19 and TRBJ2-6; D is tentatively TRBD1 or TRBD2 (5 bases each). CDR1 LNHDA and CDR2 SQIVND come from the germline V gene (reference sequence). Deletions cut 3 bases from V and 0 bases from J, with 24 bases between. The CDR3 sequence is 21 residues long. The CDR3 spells CASSIWGPGGHGSSGANVLTF. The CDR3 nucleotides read TGTGCCAGTAGTATTTGGGGCCCGGGCGGACATGGGAGCTCTGGGGCCAACGTCCTGACTTTC.

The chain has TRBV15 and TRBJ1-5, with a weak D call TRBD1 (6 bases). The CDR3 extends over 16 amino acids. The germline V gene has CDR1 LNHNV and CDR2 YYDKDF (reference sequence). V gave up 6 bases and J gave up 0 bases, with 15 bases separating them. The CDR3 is CATRGHKPNSNQPQHF. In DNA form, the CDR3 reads TGTGCCACCAGGGGACACAAGCCCAATAGCAATCAGCCCCAGCATTTT. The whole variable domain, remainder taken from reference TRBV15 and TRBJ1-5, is DAMVIQNPRYQVTQFGKPVTLSCSQTLNHNVMYWYQQKSSQAPKLLFHYYDKDFNNEADTPDNFQSRRPNTSFCFLDIRSPGLGDTAMYLCATRGHKPNSNQPQHFGDGTRLSIL.

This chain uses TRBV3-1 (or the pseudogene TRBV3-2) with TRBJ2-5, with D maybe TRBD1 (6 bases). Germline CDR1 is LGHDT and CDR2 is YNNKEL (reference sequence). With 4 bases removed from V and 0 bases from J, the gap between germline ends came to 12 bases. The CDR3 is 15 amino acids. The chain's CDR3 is CASSPQTGDQETQYF. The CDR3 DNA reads TGTGCCAGCAGCCCGCAGACAGGCGACCAAGAGACCCAGTACTTC.

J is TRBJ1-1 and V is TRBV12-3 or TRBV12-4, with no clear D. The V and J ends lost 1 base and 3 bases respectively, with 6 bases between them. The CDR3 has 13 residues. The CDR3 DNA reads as TGTGCCAGCAGTTTAGGGCGATACACTGAAGCTTTCTTT. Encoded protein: CASSLGRYTEAFF.

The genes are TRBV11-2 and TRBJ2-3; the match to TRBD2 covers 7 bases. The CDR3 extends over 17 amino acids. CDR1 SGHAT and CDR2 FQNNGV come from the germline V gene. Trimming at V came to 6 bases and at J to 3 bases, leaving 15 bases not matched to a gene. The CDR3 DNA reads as TGTGCCAGCAGGCTCTCATTTGGGGGGAGGGTGACAGATACGCAGTATTTT. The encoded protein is CASRLSFGGRVTDTQYF.

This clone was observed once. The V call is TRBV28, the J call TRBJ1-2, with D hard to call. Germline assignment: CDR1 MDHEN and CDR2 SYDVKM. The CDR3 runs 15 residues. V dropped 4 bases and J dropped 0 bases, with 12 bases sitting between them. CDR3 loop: CASSSGTASNYGYTF. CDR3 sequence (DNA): TGTGCCAGCAGTTCGGGAACAGCCTCTAACTATGGCTACACCTTC.

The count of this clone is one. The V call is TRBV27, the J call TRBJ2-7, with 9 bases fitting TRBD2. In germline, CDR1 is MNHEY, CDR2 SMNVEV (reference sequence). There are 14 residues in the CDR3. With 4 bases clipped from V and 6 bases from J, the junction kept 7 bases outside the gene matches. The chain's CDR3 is CASSWAGGGLEQYF. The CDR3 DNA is TGTGCCAGCAGTTGGGCGGGAGGGGGGCTCGAGCAGTACTTC.

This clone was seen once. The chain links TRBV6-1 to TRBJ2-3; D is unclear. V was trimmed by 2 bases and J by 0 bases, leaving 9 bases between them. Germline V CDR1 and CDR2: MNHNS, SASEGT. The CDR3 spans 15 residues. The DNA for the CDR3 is TGTGCCAGCAGTGAAATCGGACGGAGCACAGATACGCAGTATTTT. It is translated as CASSEIGRSTDTQYF.

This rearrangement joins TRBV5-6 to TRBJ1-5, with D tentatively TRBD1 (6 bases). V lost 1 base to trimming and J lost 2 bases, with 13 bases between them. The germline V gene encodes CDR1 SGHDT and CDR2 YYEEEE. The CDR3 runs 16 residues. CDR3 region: CASSLRGGNGNQPQHF. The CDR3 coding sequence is TGTGCCAGCAGCTTGAGGGGGGGTAATGGCAATCAGCCCCAGCATTTT. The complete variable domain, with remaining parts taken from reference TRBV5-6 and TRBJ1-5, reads DAGVTQSPTHLIKTRGQQVTLRCSPKSGHDTVSWYQQALGQGPQFIFQYYEEEERQRGNFPDRFSGHQFPNYSSELNVNALLLGDSALYLCASSLRGGNGNQPQHFGDGTRLSIL.

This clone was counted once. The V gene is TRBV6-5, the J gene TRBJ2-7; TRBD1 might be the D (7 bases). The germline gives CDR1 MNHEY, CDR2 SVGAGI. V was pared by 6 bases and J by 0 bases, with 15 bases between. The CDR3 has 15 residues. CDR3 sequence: CASRDRRAPSYEQYF. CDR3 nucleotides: TGTGCCAGCAGGGACAGGAGGGCCCCCTCCTACGAGCAGTACTTC.